This T cell receptor (beta chain) comes out of a study of blood T cell repertoires in COVID-19. At the level of the study: COVID-19 samples from acute and convalescent phases originated in the United States, Italy and Spain. In each case, the material was cDNA or gDNA derived from T cells, B-cell-depleted T cells, or PBMCs.

Study processing details: From reference gene primer amplification, estimates of nucleated cell counts were derived. Here immunoSEQ multiplex PCR was the method, and the copy in TCRdb shows in-frame clones only, minus some. V and J calls and clone size are copied from that table; D and trimming were computed from the DNA. The table shows under 300,000 clones, with approximately 88% occurring only once. The CDR3 runs to 15 residues. Trimming took off 4 bases at V and 5 bases at J, with 19 bases between the two ends. Per the germline V gene, CDR1 is SGHDT and CDR2 is YYEEEE. The TCR sequence derives from a man aged 45-65 years with acute or convalescent COVID-19. The rearrangement links TRBV5-6 to TRBJ2-7, with D perhaps TRBD1 (5 bases). Specimen: peripheral blood. The CDR3 spells CASSERARAIHEQYF. DNA of the CDR3: TGTGCCAGCAGCGAGCGTGCCAGGGCAATCCACGAGCAGTACTTC.